The clone carrying this TCR beta chain has at least ten counts. Antigen specificity is unknown. The data originate from a study of regulatory T cells in long-lasting Graves disease. V lost 1 base to trimming and J lost 5 bases, with 8 bases between them. This CDR3 has 13 residues. Germline V lookup: CDR1 SGHAT, CDR2 FQNNGV. Assembly of TCR beta libraries relied on iRepertoire HTBI primers together with Arm-PCR of CDR3 regions. Via MiXCR, TCRdb re-called the multiplex PCR reads, giving one row per CDR3 protein. The data contain roughly 500,000 distinct CDR3 sequences, approximately 13% of them singletons. Described time point: newly diagnosed GD, antithyroid drugs for less than 3 months. RNA isolated from PBMCs was used to make the TCR library. Study outcomes and limitations: TRBV28, TRBJ1-2 and TRBJ2-5 were segments that persistent disease favored.

The same data also contributed to another study, on T cells in Graves' hyperthyroidism and ophthalmopathy. That work adds: If no ophthalmopathy progression occurred within 18 months, Graves' hyperthyroidism was stable. Most expanded thyroid clonotypes above 0.001 also appeared in blood.

Sequenced here: peripheral blood mononuclear cells (PBMCs), sampled at new diagnosis, from a patient treated with antithyroid drugs. The sequence was collected from a man between 25 and 39 years old with Graves disease. The chain carries TRBV11-2 and TRBJ1-1; no reliable D call. DNA for the CDR3: TGTGCCAGCAGCTTAGTCCTGACTACTGAAGCTTTCTTT. Protein: CASSLVLTTEAFF.